The 3 T cell receptor beta chains listed next were all sequenced from one sample in a study of monozygotic twins with inflammatory bowel disease. TCRdb re-analyzed the 5' RACE reads; it lists each CDR3 protein once, without DNA. This table holds about 43,000 distinct CDR3 sequences. Material for sequencing was blood. These receptors were obtained from a human donor with ulcerative colitis or Crohn's disease, or a healthy co-twin of an affected twin (not recorded which).

This rearrangement joins TRBV3-1 to TRBJ1-4. Germline V CDR1 and CDR2: LGHDT, YNNKEL (reference sequence). The CDR3 runs to 16 residues. The CDR3 loop is CASSQDRPATNEKLFF.

The CDR3 reads CASRSGFYGYTF. The J gene is TRBJ1-2, the V gene TRBV28; TCRdb outputs TRBD1, but without DNA this stays unchecked. The CDR3 has 12 residues. Looked up from germline, CDR1 is MDHEN and CDR2 is SYDVKM.

The V call is TRBV3-1, the J call TRBJ2-7. The germline gives CDR1 LGHDT, CDR2 YNNKEL (reference sequence). This CDR3 is built from 16 residues. CDR3 loop: CASSQVFSFDSYEQYF.